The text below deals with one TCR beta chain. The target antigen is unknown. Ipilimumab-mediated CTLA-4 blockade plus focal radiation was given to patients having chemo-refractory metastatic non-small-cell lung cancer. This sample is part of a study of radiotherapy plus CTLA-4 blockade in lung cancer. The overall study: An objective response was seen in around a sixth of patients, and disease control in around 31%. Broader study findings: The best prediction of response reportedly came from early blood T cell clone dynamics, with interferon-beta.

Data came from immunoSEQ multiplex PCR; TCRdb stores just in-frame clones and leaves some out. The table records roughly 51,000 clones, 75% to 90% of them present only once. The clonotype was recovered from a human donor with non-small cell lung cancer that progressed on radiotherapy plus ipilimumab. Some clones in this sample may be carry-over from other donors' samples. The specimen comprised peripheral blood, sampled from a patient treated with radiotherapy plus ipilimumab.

CDR3 amino acids: CASSQAGPNEQYF. CDR3 DNA: TGTGCCAGCAGCCAAGCAGGGCCCAACGAGCAGTACTTC. The V gene is TRBV4-2, the J gene TRBJ2-7, with a possible D match to TRBD1 (5 bases). Germline V lookup: CDR1 LGHNA, CDR2 YNFKEQ. V was pared by 1 base and J by 5 bases, with 9 bases between. The CDR3 contains 13 residues.